This T cell receptor (beta chain) came from a study of blood T cell repertoires in COVID-19. Study-wide background: Some COVID-19 samples were acute and others convalescent; all came from the United States, Italy and Spain.

V dropped 7 bases and J dropped 5 bases, with 11 bases sitting between them. The CDR3 runs 11 residues. Germline assignment: CDR1 SQVTM and CDR2 ANQGSEA. This clone was observed once. As handled by the study authors: Amplifying reference gene primers gave estimates of nucleated cell counts. TCRdb's table, derived via immunoSEQ multiplex PCR, lists solely in-frame clones and lacks some. Clonal size and the V and J genes are those of that table, whereas D and trimming came from the DNA. The sample contains 62,000 or so clones, roughly nine tenths of which appear only once. The sequence was obtained from a man aged 50-59 years with active COVID-19. This chain links TRBV29-1 with TRBJ1-2, with D uncertain. The sequenced material came from peripheral blood. This CDR3 reads CSDSGTYGYTF. CDR3 coding DNA: TGCAGCGATTCAGGAACGTATGGCTACACCTTC. Drawing the rest from reference TRBV29-1 and TRBJ1-2, the complete variable domain is SAVISQKPSRDICQRGTSLTIQCQVDSQVTMMFWYRQQPGQSLTLIATANQGSEATYESGFVIDKFPISRPNLTFSTLTVSNMSPEDSSIYLCSDSGTYGYTFGSGTRLTVV.